This record concerns one T cell receptor (beta chain) sequence. Antigen specificity is unknown. These data come from a study of Graves' ophthalmopathy and Graves' hyperthyroidism. Patients were diagnosed from clinical symptoms, serum thyroxine, TRAb, thyroid ultrasound and orbital computed tomography. Points from the study as a whole: Stable hyperthyroidism and ophthalmopathy were told apart by a 13-signature model, which achieved about 88% sensitivity and 81.08% specificity. The model's ophthalmopathy progression predictions had approximately 65% sensitivity and 72% to 75% specificity.

The authors amplified TCR beta CDR3 regions, and they did so from RNA transcripts for repertoire sequencing. RT-PCR in the first round used HTBI primers; a second-round multiplex PCR followed. One entry per CDR3 protein results from TCRdb running MiXCR on the multiplex PCR reads. Among about half a million distinct CDR3 sequences listed, 14% were seen once. The clonotype originates from a woman between 25 and 40 years old with Graves' ophthalmopathy. Sequencing used blood.

As DNA, the CDR3 is TGTGCCAGCAGTTTAGGCAGGGGCTCCCGGACTAGCGGGGAGACCCAGTACTTC. Amino acids: CASSLGRGSRTSGETQYF. The chain carries TRBV27 and TRBJ2-5; 11 bases are a match to TRBD2. In germline, CDR1 is MNHEY, CDR2 SMNVEV (reference sequence). V shed 2 bases, J shed 5 bases, and the junction held 13 bases outside the gene matches. The CDR3 loop spans 18 amino acids.